This TCR beta chain comes out of a study of T cells in narcolepsy. Repertoires were generated with immunoSEQ multiplex PCR, while TCRdb's copy carries only in-frame clones and drops some. Of approximately 23,000 clones in the sample, 75% to 85% were seen once. Source material: memory (CD45RA-) CD4+ T cells from blood. The TCR was taken from a human donor in good health.

CDR3 protein: CATSQAGIGADTQYF. In DNA, the CDR3 is TGTGCCACCAGCCAAGCGGGAATAGGGGCAGATACGCAGTATTTT. The chain employs TRBV15 and TRBJ2-3; TRBD2 matches at 7 bases. V was pared by 5 bases and J by 4 bases, with 9 bases of the junction left unmatched. Germline-derived CDR1 and CDR2 are LNHNV and YYDKDF (reference sequence). The CDR3 loop spans 15 amino acids.